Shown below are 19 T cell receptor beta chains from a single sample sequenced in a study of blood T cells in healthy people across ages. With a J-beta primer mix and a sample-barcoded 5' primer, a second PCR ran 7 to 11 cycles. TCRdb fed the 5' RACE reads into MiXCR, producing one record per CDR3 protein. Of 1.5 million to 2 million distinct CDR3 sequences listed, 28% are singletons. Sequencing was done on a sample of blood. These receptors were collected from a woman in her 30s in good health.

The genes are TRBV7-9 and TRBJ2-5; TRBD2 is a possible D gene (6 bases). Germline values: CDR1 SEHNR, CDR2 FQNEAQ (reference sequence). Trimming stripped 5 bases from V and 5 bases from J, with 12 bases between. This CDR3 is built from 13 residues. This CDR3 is CASSKTSVETQYF. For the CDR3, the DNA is TGTGCCAGCAGCAAGACTAGTGTGGAGACCCAGTACTTC. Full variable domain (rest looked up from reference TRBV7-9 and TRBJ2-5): DTGVSQNPRHKITKRGQNVTFRCDPISEHNRLYWYRQTLGQGPEFLTYFQNEAQLEKSRLLSDRFSAERPKGSFSTLEIQRTEQGDSAMYLCASSKTSVETQYFGPGTRLLVL.

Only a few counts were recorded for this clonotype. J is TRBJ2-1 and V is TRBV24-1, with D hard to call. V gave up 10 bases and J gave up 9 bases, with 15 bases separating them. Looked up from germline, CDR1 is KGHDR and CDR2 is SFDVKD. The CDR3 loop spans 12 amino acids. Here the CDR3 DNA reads TGTGCCACGTTGCACTGGACGGGTGAGCAGTTCTTC. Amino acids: CATLHWTGEQFF.

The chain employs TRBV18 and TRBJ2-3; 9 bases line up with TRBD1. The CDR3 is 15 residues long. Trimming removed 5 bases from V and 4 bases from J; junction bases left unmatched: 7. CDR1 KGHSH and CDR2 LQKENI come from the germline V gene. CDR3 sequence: CASSDRDRVPDTQYF. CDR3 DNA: TGTGCCAGCTCAGACCGGGACAGGGTTCCAGATACGCAGTATTTT.

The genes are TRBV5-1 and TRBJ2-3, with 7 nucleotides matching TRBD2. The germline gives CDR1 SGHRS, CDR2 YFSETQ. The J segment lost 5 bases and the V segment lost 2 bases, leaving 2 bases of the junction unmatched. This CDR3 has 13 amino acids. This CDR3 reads CASSFPGGDTQYF. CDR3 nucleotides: TGCGCCAGCAGCTTCCCGGGGGGAGATACGCAGTATTTT.

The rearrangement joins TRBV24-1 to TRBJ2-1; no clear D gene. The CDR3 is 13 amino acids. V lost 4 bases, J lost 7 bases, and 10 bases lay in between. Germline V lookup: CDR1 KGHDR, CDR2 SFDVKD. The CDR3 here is CATSEPHENEQFF. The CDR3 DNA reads TGTGCCACCAGTGAACCACACGAAAATGAGCAGTTCTTC.

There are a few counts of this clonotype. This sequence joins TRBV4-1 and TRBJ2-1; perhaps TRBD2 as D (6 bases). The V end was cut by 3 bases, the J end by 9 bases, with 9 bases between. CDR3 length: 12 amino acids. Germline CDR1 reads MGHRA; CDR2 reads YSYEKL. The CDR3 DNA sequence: TGCGCCAGCAGCCAGGAGGGGCGTGAGCAGTTCTTC. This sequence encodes CASSQEGREQFF.

CDR3 region: CASSARTDGAFF. The CDR3 DNA follows: TGTGCCAGCAGTGCAAGGACGGATGGGGCTTTCTTT. This rearrangement joins TRBV6-1 to TRBJ1-1; no clear D gene. The V end lost 4 bases, the J end lost 11 bases, and 14 bases lay between the germline ends. The CDR3 is 12 residues long. CDR1 and CDR2 from the germline V gene are MNHNS and SASEGT.

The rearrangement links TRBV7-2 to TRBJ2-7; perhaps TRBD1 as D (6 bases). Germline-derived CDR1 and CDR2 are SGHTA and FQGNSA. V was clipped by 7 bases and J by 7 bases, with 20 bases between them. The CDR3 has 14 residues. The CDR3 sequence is CASIPDPTGIEQYF. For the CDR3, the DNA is TGTGCCAGCATCCCAGACCCGACAGGAATTGAGCAGTACTTC. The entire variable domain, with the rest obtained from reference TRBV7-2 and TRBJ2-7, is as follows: GAGVSQSPSNKVTEKGKDVELRCDPISGHTALYWYRQSLGQGLEFLIYFQGNSAPDKSGLPSDRFSAERTGGSVSTLTIQRTQQEDSAVYLCASIPDPTGIEQYFGPGTRLTVT.

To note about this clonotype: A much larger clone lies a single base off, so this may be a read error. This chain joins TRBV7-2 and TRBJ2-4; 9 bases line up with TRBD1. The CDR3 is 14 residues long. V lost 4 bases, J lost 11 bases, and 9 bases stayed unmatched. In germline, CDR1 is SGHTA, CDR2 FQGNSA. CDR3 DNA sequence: TGTGCCAGCAGCTCCGGACAGGGGTTCGACGTTCAGTACTTC. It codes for CASSSGQGFDVQYF.

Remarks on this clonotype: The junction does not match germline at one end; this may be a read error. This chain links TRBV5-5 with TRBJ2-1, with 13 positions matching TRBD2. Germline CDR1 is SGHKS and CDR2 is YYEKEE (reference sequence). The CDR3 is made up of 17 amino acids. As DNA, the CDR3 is TGTTCCAGCAGCTTGGCGTGGACTAGCGGGAGCACCGTTGAGCAGTTCTTC. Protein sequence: CSSSLAWTSGSTVEQFF.

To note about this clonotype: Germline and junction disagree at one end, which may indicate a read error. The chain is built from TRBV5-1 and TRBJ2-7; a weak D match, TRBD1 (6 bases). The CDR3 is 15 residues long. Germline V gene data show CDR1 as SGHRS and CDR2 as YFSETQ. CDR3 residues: CACSLKGRGTDEQYF. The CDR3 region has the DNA TGCGCCTGCAGCTTGAAAGGCAGGGGTACGGACGAGCAGTACTTC.

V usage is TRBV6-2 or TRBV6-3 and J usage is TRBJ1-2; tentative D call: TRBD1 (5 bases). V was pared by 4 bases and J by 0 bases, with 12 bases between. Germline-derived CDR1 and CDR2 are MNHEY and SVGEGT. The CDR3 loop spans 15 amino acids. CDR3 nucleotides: TGTGCCAGCAGTTTCGTCGGGGCCTCTAACTATGGCTACACCTTC. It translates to CASSFVGASNYGYTF.

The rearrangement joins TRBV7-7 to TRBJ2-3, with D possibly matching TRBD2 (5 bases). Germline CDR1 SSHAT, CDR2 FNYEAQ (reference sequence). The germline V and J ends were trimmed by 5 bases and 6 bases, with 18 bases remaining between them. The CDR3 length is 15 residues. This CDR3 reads CASSLYYGGKDTQYF. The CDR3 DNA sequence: TGTGCCAGCAGCCTATACTATGGAGGCAAGGATACGCAGTATTTT.

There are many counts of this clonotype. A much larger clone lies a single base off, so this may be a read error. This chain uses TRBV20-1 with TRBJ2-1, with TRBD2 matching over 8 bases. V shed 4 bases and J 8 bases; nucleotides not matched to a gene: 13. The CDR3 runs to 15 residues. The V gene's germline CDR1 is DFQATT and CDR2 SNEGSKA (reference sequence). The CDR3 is CSAIDSGAPWDEQFF. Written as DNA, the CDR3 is TGCAGTGCTATCGATAGCGGGGCCCCTTGGGATGAGCAGTTCTTC.

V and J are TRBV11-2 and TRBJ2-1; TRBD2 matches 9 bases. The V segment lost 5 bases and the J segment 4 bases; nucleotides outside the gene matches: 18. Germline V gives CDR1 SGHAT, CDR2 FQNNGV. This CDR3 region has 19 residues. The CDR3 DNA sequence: TGTGCCAGCAGCCTGAAAGGGCGGGGGGGCCCTAAATTTTACAATGAGCAGTTCTTC. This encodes CASSLKGRGGPKFYNEQFF.

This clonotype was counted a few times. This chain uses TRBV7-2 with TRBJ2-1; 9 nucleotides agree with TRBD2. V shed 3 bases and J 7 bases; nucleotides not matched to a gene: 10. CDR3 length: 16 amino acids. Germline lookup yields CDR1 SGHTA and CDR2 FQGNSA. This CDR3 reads CASSFGAGGPVNEQFF. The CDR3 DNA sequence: TGTGCCAGCAGCTTCGGTGCGGGAGGGCCGGTGAATGAGCAGTTCTTC.

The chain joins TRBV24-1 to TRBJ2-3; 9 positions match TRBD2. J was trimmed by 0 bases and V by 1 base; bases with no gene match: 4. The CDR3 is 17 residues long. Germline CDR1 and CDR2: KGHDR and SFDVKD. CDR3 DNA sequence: TGTGCCACCAGTGATTTCCGACTAGCGGATAGCACAGATACGCAGTATTTT. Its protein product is CATSDFRLADSTDTQYF.

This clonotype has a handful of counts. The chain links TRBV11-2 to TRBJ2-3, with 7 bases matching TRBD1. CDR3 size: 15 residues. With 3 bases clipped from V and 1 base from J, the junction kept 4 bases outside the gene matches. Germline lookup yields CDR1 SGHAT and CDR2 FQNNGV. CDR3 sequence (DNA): TGTGCCAGCAGCTTTGGGGACAGACGCACAGATACGCAGTATTTT. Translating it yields CASSFGDRRTDTQYF.

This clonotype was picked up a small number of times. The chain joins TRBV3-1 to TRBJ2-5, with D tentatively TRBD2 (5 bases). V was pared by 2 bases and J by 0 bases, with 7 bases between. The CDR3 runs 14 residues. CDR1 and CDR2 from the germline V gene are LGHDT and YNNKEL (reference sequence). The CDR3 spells CASSQYSDQETQYF. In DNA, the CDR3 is TGTGCCAGCAGCCAATATAGCGACCAAGAGACCCAGTACTTC.